Given below is one T cell receptor (beta chain) in context. Its antigen is not known. 5' RACE that incorporated UMI labels was used to prepare the TRB cDNA libraries. After re-calling the 5' RACE reads, TCRdb lists one entry per CDR3 protein, DNA absent. The sample table includes 130,000 to 150,000 distinct CDR3 sequences. The data belong to a study of CXCR3-negative and CXCR3-positive naive CD8 T cells. Germline values: CDR1 SGHAT, CDR2 FQNNGV. This CDR3 has 17 amino acids. Points from the study as a whole: CXCR3-negative naive cells had less hydrophobic TRB CDR3s than did CXCR3-positive naive cells. Each naive subset displayed comparably high diversity, whereas memory CD8+ cells displayed much lower diversity. Surface CD5 was comparable between naive subsets; TCR strength was inferred from TRB CDR3 properties. Naive cells that were CXCR3-negative or CXCR3-positive used TRBV-TRBJ genes alike, while memory cells diverged.

The sequencing sample was made of naive CXCR3+ CD8+ T cells from blood. Sample subset: CD45RO-CCR7+CD27+CD95- naive CD8+ T cells expressing CXCR3 (TNR3+). This sequence joins TRBV11-2 and TRBJ2-7; TCRdb's D call, TRBD2, is unchecked because there is no DNA. The receptor was isolated from a human donor in good health. Some clones in this sample may be carry-over from other donors' samples. This CDR3 reads CDSSLDPAGLSSYEQYF.